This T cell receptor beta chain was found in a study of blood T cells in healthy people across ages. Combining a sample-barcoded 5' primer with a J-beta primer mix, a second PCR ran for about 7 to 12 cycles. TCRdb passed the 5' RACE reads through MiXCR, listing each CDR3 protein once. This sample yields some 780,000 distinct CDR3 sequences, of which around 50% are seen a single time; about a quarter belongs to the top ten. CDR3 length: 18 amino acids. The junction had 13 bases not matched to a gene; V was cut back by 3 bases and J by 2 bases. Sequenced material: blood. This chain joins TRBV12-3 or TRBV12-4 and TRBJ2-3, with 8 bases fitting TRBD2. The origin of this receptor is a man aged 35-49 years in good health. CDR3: CASSFPFSLAGYTDTQYF. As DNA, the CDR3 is TGTGCCAGCAGTTTCCCTTTTTCTTTAGCGGGGTACACAGATACGCAGTATTTT.